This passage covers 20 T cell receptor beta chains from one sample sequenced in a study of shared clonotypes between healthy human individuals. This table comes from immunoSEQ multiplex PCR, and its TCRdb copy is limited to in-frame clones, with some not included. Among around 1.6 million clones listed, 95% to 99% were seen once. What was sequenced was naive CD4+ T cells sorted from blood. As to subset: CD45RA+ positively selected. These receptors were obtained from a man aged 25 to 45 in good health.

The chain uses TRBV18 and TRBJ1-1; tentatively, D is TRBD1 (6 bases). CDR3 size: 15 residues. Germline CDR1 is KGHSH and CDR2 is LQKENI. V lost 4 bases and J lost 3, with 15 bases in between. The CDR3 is CASSHGRGPDTEAFF. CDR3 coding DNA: TGTGCCAGCTCACATGGCAGGGGTCCGGACACTGAAGCTTTCTTT. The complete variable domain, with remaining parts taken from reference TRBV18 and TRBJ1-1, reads NAGVMQNPRHLVRRRGQEARLRCSPMKGHSHVYWYRQLPEEGLKFMVYLQKENIIDESGMPKERFSAEFPKEGPSILRIQQVVRGDSAAYFCASSHGRGPDTEAFFGQGTRLTVV.

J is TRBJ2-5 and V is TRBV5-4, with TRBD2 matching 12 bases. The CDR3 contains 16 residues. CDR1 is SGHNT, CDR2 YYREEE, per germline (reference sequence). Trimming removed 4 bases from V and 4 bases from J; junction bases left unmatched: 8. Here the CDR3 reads CASSRPSGRALETQYF. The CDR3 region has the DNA TGTGCCAGCAGCCGTCCTAGCGGGAGGGCCCTAGAGACCCAGTACTTC.

The CDR3 sequence: CASSSSPGAGVAKNIQYF. Written as DNA, the CDR3 is TGTGCCAGCAGCTCCTCCCCCGGGGCAGGCGTAGCCAAAAACATTCAGTACTTC. V and J are TRBV5-4 and TRBJ2-4, with D perhaps TRBD1 or TRBD2 (5 bases each). The V end was cut by 3 bases, the J end by 0 bases, with 19 bases between. This CDR3 spans 18 amino acids. From germline, CDR1 is SGHNT and CDR2 YYREEE (reference sequence).

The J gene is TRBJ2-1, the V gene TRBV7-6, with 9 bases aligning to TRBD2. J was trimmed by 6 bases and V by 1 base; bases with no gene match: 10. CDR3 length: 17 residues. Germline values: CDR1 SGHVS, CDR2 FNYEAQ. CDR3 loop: CASSLVLLSSGTNEQFF. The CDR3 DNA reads TGTGCCAGCAGCTTAGTTCTATTGTCTAGCGGGACCAATGAGCAGTTCTTC.

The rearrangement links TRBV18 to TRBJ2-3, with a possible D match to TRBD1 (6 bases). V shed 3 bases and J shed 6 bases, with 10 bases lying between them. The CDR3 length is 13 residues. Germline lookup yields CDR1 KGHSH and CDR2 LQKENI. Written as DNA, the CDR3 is TGTGCCAGCTCACCCGGACAGAGCGATACGCAGTATTTT. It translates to CASSPGQSDTQYF.

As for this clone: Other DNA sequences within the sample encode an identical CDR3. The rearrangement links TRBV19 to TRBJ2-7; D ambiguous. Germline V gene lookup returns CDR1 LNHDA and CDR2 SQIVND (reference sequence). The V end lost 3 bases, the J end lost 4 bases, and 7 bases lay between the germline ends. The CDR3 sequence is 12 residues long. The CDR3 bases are TGTGCCAGTAGTATGAGTGGTTACGAGCAGTACTTC. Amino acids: CASSMSGYEQYF.

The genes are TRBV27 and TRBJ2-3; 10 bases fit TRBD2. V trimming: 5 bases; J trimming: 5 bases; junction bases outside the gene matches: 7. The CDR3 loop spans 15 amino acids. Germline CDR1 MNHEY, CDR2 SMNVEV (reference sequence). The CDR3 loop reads CASSGLAGAIDTQYF. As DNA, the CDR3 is TGTGCCAGCAGTGGGCTAGCGGGAGCAATAGATACGCAGTATTTT.

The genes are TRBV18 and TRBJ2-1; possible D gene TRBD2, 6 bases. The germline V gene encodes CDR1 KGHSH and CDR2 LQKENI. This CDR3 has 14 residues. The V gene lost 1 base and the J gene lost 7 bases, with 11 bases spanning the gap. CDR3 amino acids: CASSPLLARNEQFF. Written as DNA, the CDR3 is TGTGCCAGCTCACCACTGCTAGCGCGGAATGAGCAGTTCTTC.

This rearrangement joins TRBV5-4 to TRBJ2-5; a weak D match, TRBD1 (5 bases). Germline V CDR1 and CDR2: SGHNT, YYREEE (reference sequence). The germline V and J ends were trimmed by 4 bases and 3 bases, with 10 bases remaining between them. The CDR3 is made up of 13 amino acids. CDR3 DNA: TGTGCCAGCAGCCCGACAGAAAAAGAGACCCAGTACTTC. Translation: CASSPTEKETQYF.

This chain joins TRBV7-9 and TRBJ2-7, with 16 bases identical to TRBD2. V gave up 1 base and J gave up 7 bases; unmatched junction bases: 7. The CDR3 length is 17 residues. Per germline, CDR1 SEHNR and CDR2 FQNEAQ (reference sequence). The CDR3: CASSLETSGLAGGEQYF. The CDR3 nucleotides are TGTGCCAGCAGCTTAGAAACCTCGGGACTAGCGGGAGGGGAGCAGTACTTC.

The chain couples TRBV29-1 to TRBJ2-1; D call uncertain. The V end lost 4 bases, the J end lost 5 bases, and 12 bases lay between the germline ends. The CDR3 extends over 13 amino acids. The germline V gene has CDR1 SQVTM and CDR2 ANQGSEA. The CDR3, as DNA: TGCAGCGTTGGACTCGACCCAAACAATGAGCAGTTCTTC. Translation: CSVGLDPNNEQFF.

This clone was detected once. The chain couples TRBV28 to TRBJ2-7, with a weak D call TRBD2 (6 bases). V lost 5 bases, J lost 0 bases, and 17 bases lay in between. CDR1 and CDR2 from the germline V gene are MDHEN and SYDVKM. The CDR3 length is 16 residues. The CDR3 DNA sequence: TGTGCCAGCAGTCCCGTGGTAGCGGTACGCTCCTACGAGCAGTACTTC. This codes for CASSPVVAVRSYEQYF.

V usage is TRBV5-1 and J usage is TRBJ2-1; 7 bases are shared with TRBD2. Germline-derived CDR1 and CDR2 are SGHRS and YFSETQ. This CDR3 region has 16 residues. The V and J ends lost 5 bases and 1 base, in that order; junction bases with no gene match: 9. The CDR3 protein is CASRPLGRGSYNEQFF. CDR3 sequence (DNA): TGCGCCAGCAGGCCGCTCGGGCGGGGGTCCTACAATGAGCAGTTCTTC.

DNA for the CDR3: TGTGCCAGCAGTCCTCGGCTCGGGCAGACCTACGAGCAGTACTTC. Its translation is CASSPRLGQTYEQYF. The chain recombines TRBV28 with TRBJ2-7; D ambiguous. The CDR3 has 15 residues. From germline, CDR1 is MDHEN and CDR2 SYDVKM. Trimming cost V 5 bases and J 2 bases, with 16 bases left between them. Drawing the rest from reference TRBV28 and TRBJ2-7, the complete variable domain is DVKVTQSSRYLVKRTGEKVFLECVQDMDHENMFWYRQDPGLGLRLIYFSYDVKMKEKGDIPEGYSVSREKKERFSLILESASTNQTSMYLCASSPRLGQTYEQYFGPGTRLTVT.

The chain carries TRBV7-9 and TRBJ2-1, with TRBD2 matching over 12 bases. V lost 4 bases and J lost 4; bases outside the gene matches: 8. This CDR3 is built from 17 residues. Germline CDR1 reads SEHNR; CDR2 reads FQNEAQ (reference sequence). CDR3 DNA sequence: TGTGCCAGCAGCTCTAAGACTAGCGGGAGCGGGTACAATGAGCAGTTCTTC. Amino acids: CASSSKTSGSGYNEQFF.

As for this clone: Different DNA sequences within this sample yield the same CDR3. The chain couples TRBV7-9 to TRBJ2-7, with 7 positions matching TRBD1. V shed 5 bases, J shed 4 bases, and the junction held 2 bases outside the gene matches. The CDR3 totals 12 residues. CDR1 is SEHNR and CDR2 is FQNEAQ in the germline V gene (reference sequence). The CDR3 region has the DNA TGTGCCAGCAGCGCACAGGGGTACGAGCAGTACTTC. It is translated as CASSAQGYEQYF.

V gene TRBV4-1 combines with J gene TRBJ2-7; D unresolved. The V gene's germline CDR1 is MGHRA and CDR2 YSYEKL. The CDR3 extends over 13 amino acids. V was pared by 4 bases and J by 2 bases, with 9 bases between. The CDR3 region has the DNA TGCGCCAGCAGCCGCGACCCGACCTACGAGCAGTACTTC. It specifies CASSRDPTYEQYF.

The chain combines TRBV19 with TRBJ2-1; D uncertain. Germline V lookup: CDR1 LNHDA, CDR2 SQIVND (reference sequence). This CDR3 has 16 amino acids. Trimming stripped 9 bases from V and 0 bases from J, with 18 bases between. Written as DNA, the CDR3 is TGTGCCAGCTCCTTTTCTGGGATAACCTCCTACAATGAGCAGTTCTTC. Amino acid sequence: CASSFSGITSYNEQFF.

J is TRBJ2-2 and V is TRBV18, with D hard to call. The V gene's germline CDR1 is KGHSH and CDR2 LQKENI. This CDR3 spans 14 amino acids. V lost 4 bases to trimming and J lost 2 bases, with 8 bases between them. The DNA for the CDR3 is TGTGCCAGCTCACAAAACCTTAACACCGGGGAGCTGTTTTTT. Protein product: CASSQNLNTGELFF.

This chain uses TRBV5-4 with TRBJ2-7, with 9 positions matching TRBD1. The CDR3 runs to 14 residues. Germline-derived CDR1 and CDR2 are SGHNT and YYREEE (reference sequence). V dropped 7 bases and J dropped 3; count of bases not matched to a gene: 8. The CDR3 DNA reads TGTGCCAGCCAACCAACAGGGGGCGACTACGAGCAGTACTTC. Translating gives CASQPTGGDYEQYF.